This T cell receptor beta chain was captured by sequencing in a study of T cell changes during pregnancy in multiple sclerosis. This clone has more than one count but fewer than ten. Germline CDR1 is SGDLS and CDR2 is YYNGEE. This CDR3 comprises 13 residues. V shed 1 base, J shed 4 bases, and the junction held 0 bases outside the gene matches. Sequencing used immunoSEQ multiplex PCR; TCRdb keeps in-frame clones, though not all of them. The sample holds around 45,000 clones; around 90% are singletons and the top ten take 0.5%. The receptor's source is a female donor in good health, enrolled as a control in a pregnancy study. The sequencing here drew on CD4+ T cells from peripheral blood mononuclear cells, taken in the second trimester of pregnancy. The chain couples TRBV9 to TRBJ2-3; 7 nucleotides align to TRBD2. DNA for the CDR3: TGTGCCAGCAGCGTACTAGCGGCAGATACGCAGTATTTT. Its protein product is CASSVLAADTQYF.